This TCR beta chain was sequenced for a study of cytomegalovirus exposure and HLA in healthy donors. Vbeta (60) and Jbeta (13) primers were used in the PCR. TCRdb keeps only in-frame clones here, not all; method: immunoSEQ multiplex PCR. The sample holds fewer than 200,000 clones, about 80% seen once. This CDR3 is 11 amino acids long. This clone has only a few counts. The receptor's source is a man in his forties in good health and CMV-seronegative. The sample comprised PBMCs. The gene calls are TRBV21-1 and TRBJ1-1. TRBV21-1 is a known pseudogene. The CDR3 nucleotides read TGTGCCAGCAGCAATCGCACTGAAGCTTTCTTT. Its translation is CASSNRTEAFF.